This paragraph covers one T cell receptor beta chain sequence. Its recognized antigen is unknown. The input lacks base qualities; no much larger clone sits a single base away. The CDR3 regions of human TCRbeta chains were analyzed by immunosequencing. On the authors' methods: TCRs in the repertoires were matched against a reference library of SARS-CoV-2-specific TCRs that had been generated with the MIRA antigen-specificity platform. Breadth was defined as the fraction of unique TCRs that were SARS-CoV-2-associated. Depth was defined as the fraction of total T cells that were SARS-CoV-2-associated. Using the MIRA data, every spike-specific TCR was mapped to the spike region that the TCR reacted to and assigned to either a CD4 or a CD8 class. Log10-transformed breadth and depth values were compared by one-way ANOVA with Sidak's multiple comparisons tests. TCRdb mirrors the immuneACCESS table, restricted to in-frame sequences. Some clones are absent from its copies; in checked studies, under half trace to an unresolved V gene, and the reason for the others is unknown. The DNA gave D and trimming, while V, J and clone size come from that table. The sample data list 70,000 to 90,000 clones, and 90% of these were observed just once. The ten largest make up 3% of the sample.

The germline ends are 17 bases apart after V is trimmed by 11 bases and J by 10 bases. As encoded in the germline V gene (reference sequence), CDR1 is MNHEY while CDR2 is SMNVEV. The CDR3, from cysteine to phenylalanine, totals 11 residues. The kept DNA is CDR3 alone, 33 bases in frame from the first base. Per the publication, the time point label means: baseline before first vaccination. Vaccinee samples were obtained from the UK trials COV001 and COV002, which included a single-blind randomized controlled phase 2/3 trial of AZD1222 (ChAdOx1 nCoV-19) in healthy adults. Trial participant PBMC samples were collected at day 0 and day 28 after the second dose for TCRbeta chain sequencing. This specimen belongs to a study of T cell responses to AZD1222 COVID-19 vaccine (dated by TCRdb to about 2021). In terms of the full investigation: AZD1222 recipients whose second dose came at about 4 weeks and those whose second dose came at about 12 weeks were combined into one group, since spike-specific TCR depth and breadth did not differ between the two schedules. TCR sequencing was performed for about 250 trial participants, of whom roughly 200 were given two doses of AZD1222 and approximately 25 were given two doses of MenACWY control vaccine. Trial participants were enrolled by age into subgroups of 18-55, 56-69 and 70-plus years, and around 140, 26 and 57 TCR-sequenced participants, respectively, were included in these subgroups. Beyond this particular receptor, the publication reports: No day 14 peak-response samples were available, so repertoires were characterized only after the peak T cell response. Participants were mostly white British and included more females than males, and it was suggested by the authors that clonal diversity may have been underestimated. Vaccine-associated CD4 TCRs spanned the whole spike protein, with dominant responses in regions 160-218 and 743-854. Conclusions about previously exposed vaccinees are limited because only 5 or 6 AZD1222 recipients were SARS-CoV-2 seropositive at baseline. Nearly half of unique spike-specific TCRs reportedly recognized epitopes outside regions mutated in the B.1.351 and B.1.1.7 variants. Spike-specific TCR breadth and depth rose significantly after two AZD1222 doses compared with day 0 and with MenACWY recipients. The 56-69-year group was small, and its depth increase did not reach significance, likely because of low power.

The chain was built from TRBV27 and TRBJ1-1, with no D gene named confidently. The TCR comes from an adult in good health. Specimen: peripheral blood, collected on day 0 of AZD1222 vaccination. The CDR3 region: CAAGTGRIAFF. The DNA reads TGTGCCGCTGGTACGGGAAGGATAGCTTTCTTT.